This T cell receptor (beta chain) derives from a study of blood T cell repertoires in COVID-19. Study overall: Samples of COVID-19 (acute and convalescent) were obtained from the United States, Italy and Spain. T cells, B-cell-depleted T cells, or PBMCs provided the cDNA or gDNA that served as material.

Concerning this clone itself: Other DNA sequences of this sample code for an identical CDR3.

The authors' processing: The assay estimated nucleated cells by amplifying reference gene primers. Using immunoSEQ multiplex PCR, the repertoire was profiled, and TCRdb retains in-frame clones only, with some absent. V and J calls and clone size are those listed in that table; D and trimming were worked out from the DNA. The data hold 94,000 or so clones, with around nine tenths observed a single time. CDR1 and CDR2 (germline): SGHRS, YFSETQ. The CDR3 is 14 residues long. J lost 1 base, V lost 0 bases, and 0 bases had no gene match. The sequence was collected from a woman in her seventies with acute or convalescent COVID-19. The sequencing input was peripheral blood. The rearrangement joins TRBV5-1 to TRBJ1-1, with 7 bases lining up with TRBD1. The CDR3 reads CASSLGDRNTEAFF. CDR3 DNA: TGCGCCAGCAGCTTGGGGGACAGGAACACTGAAGCTTTCTTT.